One TCR beta chain is described in this entry. The antigen remains undetermined. The data were taken from a study of OX40 agonist ivuxolimab in advanced cancers. Regarding the study as a whole: Low normalized T-cell clonal expansion also characterized some of the nonresponders. Averaged across samples, CD8+ T cells carried more expanded clones than CD4+ did.

The timepoints at which blood was sampled were baseline, cycle 4 day 1, and cycle 7 day 1. The CDR3 runs 15 residues. Trimming removed 2 bases at V and 6 bases at J, with 16 bases between. The germline V gene encodes CDR1 KGHSH and CDR2 LQKENI. Clones were sequenced by immunoSEQ multiplex PCR, and TCRdb holds only the in-frame ones, with some missing. The data contain 70,000 to 95,000 clones, 90% of them seen just once; the ten biggest clones take up 0.33%. The clonotype originates from an adult with an advanced solid tumor such as melanoma, head and neck, liver or kidney cancer. Specimen: CD4+ or CD8+ T cells sorted from blood, collected in a trial of the OX40 agonist ivuxolimab. The chain employs TRBV18 and TRBJ1-1; D uncertain. The CDR3 nucleotides are TGTGCCAGCTCACCATCCCCGCCGGGCTGGGCTGAAGCTTTCTTT. Its translation: CASSPSPPGWAEAFF.